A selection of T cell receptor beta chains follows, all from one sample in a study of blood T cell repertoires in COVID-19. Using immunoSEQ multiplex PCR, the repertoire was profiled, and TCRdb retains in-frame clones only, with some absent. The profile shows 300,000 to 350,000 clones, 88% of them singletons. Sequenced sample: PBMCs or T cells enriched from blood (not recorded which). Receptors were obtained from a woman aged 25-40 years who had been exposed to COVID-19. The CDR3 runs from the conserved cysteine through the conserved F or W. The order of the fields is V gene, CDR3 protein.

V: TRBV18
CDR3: CASSLTGISGANVLTF

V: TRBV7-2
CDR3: CASSLGDRDQYF

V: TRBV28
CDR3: CASSPIPGTGDENYGYTF

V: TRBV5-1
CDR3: CASSLQASNTEAFF

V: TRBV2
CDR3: CASSEGGYSGELFF

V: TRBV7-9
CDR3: CASSSQKNIQYF

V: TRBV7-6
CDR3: CASSWDRAHSNQPQHF

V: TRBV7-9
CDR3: CASSLEGLYQETQYF

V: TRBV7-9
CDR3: CASSFGDGTNYGYTF

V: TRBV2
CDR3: CASSAWTFSGNTIYF

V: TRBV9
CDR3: CASSGSGSYEQYF